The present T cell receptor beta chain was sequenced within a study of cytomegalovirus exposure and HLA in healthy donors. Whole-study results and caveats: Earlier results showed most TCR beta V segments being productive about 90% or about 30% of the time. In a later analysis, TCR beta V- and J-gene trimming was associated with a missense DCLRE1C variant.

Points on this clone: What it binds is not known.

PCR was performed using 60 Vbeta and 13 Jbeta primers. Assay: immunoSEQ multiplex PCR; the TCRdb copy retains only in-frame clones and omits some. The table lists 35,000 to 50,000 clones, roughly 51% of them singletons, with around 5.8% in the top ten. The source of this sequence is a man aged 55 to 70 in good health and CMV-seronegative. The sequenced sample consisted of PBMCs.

In DNA form, the CDR3 reads TGTGCCAGCAGCCAAGCTAGGGCCGGAGGGGAGAACTATGGCTACACCTTC. It specifies CASSQARAGGENYGYTF. The chain recombines TRBV4-2 with TRBJ1-2; a weak D match, TRBD1 (5 bases). The CDR3 consists of 17 residues. Germline V gene lookup returns CDR1 LGHNA and CDR2 YNFKEQ. Trimming left V 1 base short and J 2 bases short, with 17 bases between.